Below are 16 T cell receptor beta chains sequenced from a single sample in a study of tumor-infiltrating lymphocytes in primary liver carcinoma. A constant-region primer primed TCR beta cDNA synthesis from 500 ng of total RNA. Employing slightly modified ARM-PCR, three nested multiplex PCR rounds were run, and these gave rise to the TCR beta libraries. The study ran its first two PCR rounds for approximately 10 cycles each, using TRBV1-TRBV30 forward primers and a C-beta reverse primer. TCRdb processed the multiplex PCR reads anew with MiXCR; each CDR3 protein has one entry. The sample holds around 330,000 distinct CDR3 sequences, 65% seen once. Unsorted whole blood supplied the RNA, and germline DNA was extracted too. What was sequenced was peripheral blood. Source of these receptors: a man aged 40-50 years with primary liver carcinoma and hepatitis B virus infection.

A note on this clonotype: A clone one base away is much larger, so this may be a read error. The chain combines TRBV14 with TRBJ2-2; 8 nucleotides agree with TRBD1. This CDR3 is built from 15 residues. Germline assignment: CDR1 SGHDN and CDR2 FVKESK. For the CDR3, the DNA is TGTGCCAGCAGCCATGGACAGGGCAACACCGGGGGGCTGTTTTTT. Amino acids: CASSHGQGNTGGLFF.

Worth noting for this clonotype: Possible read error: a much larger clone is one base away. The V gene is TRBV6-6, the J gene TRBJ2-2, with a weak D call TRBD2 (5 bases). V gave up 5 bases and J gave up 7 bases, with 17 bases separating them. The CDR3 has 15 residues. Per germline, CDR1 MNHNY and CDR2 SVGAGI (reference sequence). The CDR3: CASSRTPEAIGELFF. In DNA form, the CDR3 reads TGTGCCAGCAGTCGTACGCCGGAGGCCATCGGGGAGCTGTTTTTT.

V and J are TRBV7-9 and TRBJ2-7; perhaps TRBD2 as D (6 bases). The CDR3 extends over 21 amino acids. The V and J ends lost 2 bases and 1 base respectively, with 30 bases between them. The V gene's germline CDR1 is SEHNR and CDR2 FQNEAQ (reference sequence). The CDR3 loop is CASSLLTSTLGLAGRSYEQYF. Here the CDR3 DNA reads TGTGCCAGCAGCTTACTCACCTCTACATTAGGCTTGGCGGGACGATCCTACGAGCAGTACTTC.

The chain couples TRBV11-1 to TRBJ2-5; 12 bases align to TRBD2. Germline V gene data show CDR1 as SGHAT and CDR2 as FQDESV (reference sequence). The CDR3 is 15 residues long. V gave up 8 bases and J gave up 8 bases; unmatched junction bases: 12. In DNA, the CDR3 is TGTGCCAGCCGCGGGCTAGCGGGAGGGGATGATACCCAGTACTTC. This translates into CASRGLAGGDDTQYF.

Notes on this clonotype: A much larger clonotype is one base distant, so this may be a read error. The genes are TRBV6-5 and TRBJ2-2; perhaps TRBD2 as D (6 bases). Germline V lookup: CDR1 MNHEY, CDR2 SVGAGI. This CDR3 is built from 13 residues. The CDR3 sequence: CASSREATGGLFF. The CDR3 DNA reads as TGTGCCAGCAGCCGTGAGGCCACCGGGGGGCTGTTTTTT.

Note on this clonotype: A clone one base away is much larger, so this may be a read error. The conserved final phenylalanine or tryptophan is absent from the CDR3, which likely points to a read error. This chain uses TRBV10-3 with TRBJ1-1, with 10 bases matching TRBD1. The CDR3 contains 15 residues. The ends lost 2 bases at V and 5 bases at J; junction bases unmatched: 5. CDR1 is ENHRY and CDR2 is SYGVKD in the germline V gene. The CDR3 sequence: CAISERQGAGTEAFL. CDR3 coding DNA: TGTGCCATCAGTGAGAGACAGGGGGCTGGGACTGAAGCTTTCCTT.

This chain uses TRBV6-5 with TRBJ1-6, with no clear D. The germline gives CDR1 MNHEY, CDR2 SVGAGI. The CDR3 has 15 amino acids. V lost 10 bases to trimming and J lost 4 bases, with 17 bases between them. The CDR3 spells CANNKGSEYNSPLHF. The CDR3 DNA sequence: TGTGCCAACAACAAAGGGAGCGAGTATAATTCACCCCTCCACTTT.

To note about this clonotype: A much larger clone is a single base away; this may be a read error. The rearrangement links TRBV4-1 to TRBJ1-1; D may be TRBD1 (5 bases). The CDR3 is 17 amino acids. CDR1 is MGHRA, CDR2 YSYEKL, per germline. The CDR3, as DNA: TGCGCCAGCAGCCAAGAAATCGGGTCAGGTCGGGGACTTGAAGTTTTCTTT. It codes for CASSQEIGSGRGLEVFF.

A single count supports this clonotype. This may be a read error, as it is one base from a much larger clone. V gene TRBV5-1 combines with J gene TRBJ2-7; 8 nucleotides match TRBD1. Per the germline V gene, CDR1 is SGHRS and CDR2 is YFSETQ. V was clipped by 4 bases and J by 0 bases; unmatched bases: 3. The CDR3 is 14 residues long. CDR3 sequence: CASSQGQVSYEQYF. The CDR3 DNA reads TGCGCCAGCAGCCAGGGACAGGTCTCCTACGAGCAGTACTTC.

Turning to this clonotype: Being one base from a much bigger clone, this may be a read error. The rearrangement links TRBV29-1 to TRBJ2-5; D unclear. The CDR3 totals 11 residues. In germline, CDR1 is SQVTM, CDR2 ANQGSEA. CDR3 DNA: TGCAACTCCTTGACCGGAGAGACCCAGTACTTC. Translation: CNSLTGETQYF.

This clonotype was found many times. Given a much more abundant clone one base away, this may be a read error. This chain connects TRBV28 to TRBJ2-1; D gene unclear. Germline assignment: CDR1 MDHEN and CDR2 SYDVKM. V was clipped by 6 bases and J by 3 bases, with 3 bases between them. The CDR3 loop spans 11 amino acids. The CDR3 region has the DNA TGTGCCAGCAGCCACTACAATGAGCAGTTCTTC. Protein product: CASSHYNEQFF.

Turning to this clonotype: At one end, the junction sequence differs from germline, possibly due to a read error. This CDR3 is CASSAAGKNIEAFF. The CDR3 DNA sequence: TGTGCCAGCAGTGCCGCCGGGAAGAACATTGAAGCTTTCTTT. The chain recombines TRBV28 with TRBJ1-1; D is unresolved. Germline V gives CDR1 MDHEN, CDR2 SYDVKM. The CDR3 is 14 residues long.

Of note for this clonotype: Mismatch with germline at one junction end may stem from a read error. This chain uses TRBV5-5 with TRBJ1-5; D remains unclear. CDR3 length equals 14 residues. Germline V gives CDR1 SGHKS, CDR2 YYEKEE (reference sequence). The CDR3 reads CPSSFGGSNQPQHF. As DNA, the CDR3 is TGTCCCAGCAGCTTTGGCGGCAGCAATCAGCCCCAGCATTTT.

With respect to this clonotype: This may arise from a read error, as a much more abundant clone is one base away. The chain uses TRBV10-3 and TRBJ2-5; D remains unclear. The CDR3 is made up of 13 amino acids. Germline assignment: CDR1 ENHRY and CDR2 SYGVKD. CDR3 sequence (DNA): TGTGCCATCACTGAGTCAGCGCTTGAGACCCAGTACTTC. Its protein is CAITESALETQYF.

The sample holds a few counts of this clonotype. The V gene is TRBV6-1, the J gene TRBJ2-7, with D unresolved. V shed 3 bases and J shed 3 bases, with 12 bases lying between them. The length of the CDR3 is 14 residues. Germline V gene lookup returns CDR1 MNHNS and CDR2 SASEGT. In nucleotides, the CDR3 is TGTGCCAGCAGTGAGGCGAGTTTCTACTACGAGCAGTACTTC. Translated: CASSEASFYYEQYF.

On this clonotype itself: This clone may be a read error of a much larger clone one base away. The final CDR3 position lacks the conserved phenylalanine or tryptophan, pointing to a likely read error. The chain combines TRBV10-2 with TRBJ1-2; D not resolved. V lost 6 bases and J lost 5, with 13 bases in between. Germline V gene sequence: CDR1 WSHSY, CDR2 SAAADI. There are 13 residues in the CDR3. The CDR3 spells CASSFGPSYGYTL. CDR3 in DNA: TGCGCCAGCAGCTTCGGGCCCTCATATGGCTACACCCTC.